This TCR beta chain derives from a study of blood T cell repertoires in COVID-19. This table comes from immunoSEQ multiplex PCR, and its TCRdb copy is limited to in-frame clones, with some not included. The data show some 250,000 clones, about three quarters seen once. In germline, CDR1 is SGHAT, CDR2 FQNNGV. V was cut by 5 bases and J by 4 bases, with 11 bases left in between. This CDR3 is 14 amino acids long. The receptor was isolated from a woman older than 75 with acute or convalescent COVID-19. The J gene is TRBJ1-4, the V gene TRBV11-2; D call uncertain. The specimen was peripheral blood. The CDR3 here is CASSLNGNNEKLFF. For the CDR3, the DNA is TGTGCCAGCAGCCTAAACGGTAATAATGAAAAACTGTTTTTT.